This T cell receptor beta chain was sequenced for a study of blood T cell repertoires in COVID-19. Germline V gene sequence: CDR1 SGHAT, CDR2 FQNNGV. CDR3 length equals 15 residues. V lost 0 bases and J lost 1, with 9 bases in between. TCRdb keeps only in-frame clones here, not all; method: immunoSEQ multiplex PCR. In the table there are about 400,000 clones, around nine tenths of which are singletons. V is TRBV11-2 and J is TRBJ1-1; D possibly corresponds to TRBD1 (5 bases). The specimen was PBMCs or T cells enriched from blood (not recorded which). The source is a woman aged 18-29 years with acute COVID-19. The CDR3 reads CASSLDPGENTEAFF. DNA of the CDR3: TGTGCCAGCAGCTTAGATCCGGGGGAGAACACTGAAGCTTTCTTT.